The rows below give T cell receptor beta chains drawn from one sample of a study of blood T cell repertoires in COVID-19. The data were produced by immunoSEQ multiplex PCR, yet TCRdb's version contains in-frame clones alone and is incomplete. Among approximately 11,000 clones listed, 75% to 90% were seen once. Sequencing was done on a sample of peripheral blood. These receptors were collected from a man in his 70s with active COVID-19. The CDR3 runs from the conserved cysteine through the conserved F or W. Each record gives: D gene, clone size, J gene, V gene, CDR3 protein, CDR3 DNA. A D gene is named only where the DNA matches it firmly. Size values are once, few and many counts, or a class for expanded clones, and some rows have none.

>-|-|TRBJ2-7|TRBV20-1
CSADEGGEQYF
TGCAGTGCTGATGAAGGGGGCGAGCAGTACTTC
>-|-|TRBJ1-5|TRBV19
CASLQGPADQPQHF
TGTGCCAGTCTCCAGGGGCCTGCTGATCAGCCCCAGCATTTT
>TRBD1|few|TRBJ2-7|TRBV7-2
CASSMGQTISYEQYF
TGTGCCAGCAGCATGGGACAGACGATCTCCTACGAGCAGTACTTC
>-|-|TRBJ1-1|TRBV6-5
CASSYLTTGKNTEAFF
TGTGCCAGCAGTTACCTAACGACAGGAAAGAACACTGAAGCTTTCTTT
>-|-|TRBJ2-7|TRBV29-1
CSVEGAGAYEQYF
TGCAGCGTTGAGGGGGCGGGCGCCTACGAGCAGTACTTC
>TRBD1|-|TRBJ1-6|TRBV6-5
CASSYTGGKYSPLHF
TGTGCCAGCAGTTACACAGGGGGCAAGTATTCACCCCTCCACTTT
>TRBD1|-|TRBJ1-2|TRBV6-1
CASSDPETGLDYGYTF
TGTGCCAGCAGTGATCCTGAGACAGGGCTTGACTATGGCTACACCTTC
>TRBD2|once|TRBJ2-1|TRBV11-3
CASSSRGGNEQFF
TGTGCCAGCAGCTCACGGGGGGGGAATGAGCAGTTCTTC
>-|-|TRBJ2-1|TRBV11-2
CASSLAGGGAPYNEQFF
TGTGCCAGCAGCTTAGCGGGTGGGGGGGCCCCCTACAATGAGCAGTTCTTC
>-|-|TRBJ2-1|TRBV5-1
CASSYRDVEFF
TGCGCCAGCAGCTACAGGGACGTGGAGTTCTTC
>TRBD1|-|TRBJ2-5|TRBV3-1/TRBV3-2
CASSQVIGQEETQYF
TGTGCCAGCAGCCAAGTAATCGGACAGGAAGAGACCCAGTACTTC
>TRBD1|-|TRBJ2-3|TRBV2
CASSGQGGLYTDTQYF
TGTGCCAGCAGTGGACAGGGGGGATTATACACAGATACGCAGTATTTT
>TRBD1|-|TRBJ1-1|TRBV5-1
CASSLNRGATEAFF
TGCGCCAGCAGCTTGAACAGGGGTGCGACTGAAGCTTTCTTT
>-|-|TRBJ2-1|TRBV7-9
CASSLGQTGPSYNEQFF
TGTGCCAGCAGCTTAGGCCAAACAGGACCCTCCTACAATGAGCAGTTCTTC
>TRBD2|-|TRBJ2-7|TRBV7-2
CASSLEGTSGGAYEQYF
TGTGCCAGCAGCTTAGAAGGGACTAGCGGGGGGGCCTACGAGCAGTACTTC
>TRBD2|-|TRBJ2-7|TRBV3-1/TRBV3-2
CASSRGREGSEQYF
TGTGCCAGCAGCCGAGGACGGGAGGGAAGCGAGCAGTACTTC
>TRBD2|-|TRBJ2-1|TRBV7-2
CASSYQAGNNEQFF
TGTGCCAGCAGCTACCAAGCGGGGAATAATGAGCAGTTCTTC
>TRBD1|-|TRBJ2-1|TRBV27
CASRDRFYNEQFF
TGTGCCAGCCGGGACAGGTTCTACAATGAGCAGTTCTTC
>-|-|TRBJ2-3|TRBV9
CASSWGGTHTDTQYF
TGTGCCAGCAGTTGGGGCGGGACTCACACAGATACGCAGTATTTT
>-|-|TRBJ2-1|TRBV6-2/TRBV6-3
CASSYTTFSGRDYNEQFF
TGTGCCAGCAGTTACACGACATTTTCAGGACGGGACTACAATGAGCAGTTCTTC
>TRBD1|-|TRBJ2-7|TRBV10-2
CASRGQELYEQYF
TGCGCCAGCCGAGGACAGGAGCTCTACGAGCAGTACTTC
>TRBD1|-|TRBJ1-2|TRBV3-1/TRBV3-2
CASSLQGYYGYTF
TGTGCCAGCAGCCTACAGGGGTACTATGGCTACACCTTC
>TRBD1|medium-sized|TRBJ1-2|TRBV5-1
CASSLPSTGGRYGYTF
TGCGCCAGCAGCTTGCCTTCGACAGGGGGACGCTATGGCTACACCTTC
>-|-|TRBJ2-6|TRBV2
CASSALGQVANVLTF
TGTGCCAGCAGCGCTCTTGGCCAGGTGGCCAACGTCCTGACTTTC
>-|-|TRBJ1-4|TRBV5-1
CASSRLEGKGLFF
TGCGCCAGCAGCCGGCTGGAGGGGAAGGGACTGTTTTTT
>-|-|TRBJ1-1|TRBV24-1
CATRGDRDTEAFF
TGTGCCACCCGGGGGGACCGGGACACTGAAGCTTTCTTT
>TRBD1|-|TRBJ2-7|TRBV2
CASSLQGASYEQYF
TGTGCCAGCAGCTTACAGGGGGCCTCCTACGAGCAGTACTTC
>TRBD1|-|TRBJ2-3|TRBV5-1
CASSLQPAGQGSTDTQYF
TGCGCCAGCAGCTTACAGCCGGCGGGACAGGGGAGCACAGATACGCAGTATTTT